This entry describes one TCR beta chain. TCR sequencing used cDNA made by reverse transcription of extracted RNA. Repertoires were generated with immunoSEQ multiplex PCR, while TCRdb's copy carries only in-frame clones and drops some. The sample consists of roughly 100,000 clones, about nine tenths of them appearing once. The data belong to a study of CD8+ T cells in alopecia areata. The CDR3 sequence is 18 residues long. Noted treatment: oral pan-JAK inhibitor, 5-10 mg twice daily. The receptor was derived from a human donor with alopecia areata. The sequencing here drew on CD8+ T cells sorted from blood, taken at roughly week 30, from a patient treated with tofacitinib. The rearrangement links TRBV22-1 to TRBJ2-6; TRBD2, the table's D call, lacks a check against the DNA. TRBV22-1 is described as a pseudogene. CDR3 residues: CPGSAEGSEQSRANVLTF. Written as DNA, the CDR3 is TGTCCTGGGAGCGCTGAGGGAAGCGAACAAAGTCGGGCCAACGTCCTGACTTTC.